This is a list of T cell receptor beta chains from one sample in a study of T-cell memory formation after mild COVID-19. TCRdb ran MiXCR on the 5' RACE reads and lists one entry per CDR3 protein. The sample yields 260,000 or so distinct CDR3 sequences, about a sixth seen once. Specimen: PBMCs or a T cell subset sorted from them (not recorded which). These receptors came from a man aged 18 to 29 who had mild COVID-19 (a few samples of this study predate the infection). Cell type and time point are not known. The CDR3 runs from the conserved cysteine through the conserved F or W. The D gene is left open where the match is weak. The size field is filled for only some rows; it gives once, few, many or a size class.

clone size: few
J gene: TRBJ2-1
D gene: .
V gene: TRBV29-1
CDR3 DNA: TGCAGCGTTGGTCCCACAGGCGGCAATGAGCAGTTCTTC
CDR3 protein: CSVGPTGGNEQFF

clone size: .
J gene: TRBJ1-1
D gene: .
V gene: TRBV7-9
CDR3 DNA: TGTGCCAGCACCCTCGCCCGGGAGAGGGCTTTCTTT
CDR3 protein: CASTLARERAFF

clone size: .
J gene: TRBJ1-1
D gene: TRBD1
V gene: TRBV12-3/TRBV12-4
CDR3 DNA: TGTGCCAGCAGGGGGACAGGGTCTGAGGTCTTGACTTTAGAAGCTTTCTTT
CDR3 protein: CASRGTGSEVLTLEAFF

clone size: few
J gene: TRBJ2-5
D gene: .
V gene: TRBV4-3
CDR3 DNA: TGCGCCAGCAGCCTCGTCGGGGCGAACCAAGAGACCCAGTACTTC
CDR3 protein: CASSLVGANQETQYF

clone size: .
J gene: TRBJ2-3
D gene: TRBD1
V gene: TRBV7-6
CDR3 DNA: TGTGCCAGCAGCCCGCCGGGACAGGGCACAGATACGCAGTATTTT
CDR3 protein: CASSPPGQGTDTQYF

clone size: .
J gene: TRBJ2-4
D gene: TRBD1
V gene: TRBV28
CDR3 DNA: TGTGCCAGCAGTCTTCCGACAGGGCTCCAACGGAACATTCAGTACTTC
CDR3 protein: CASSLPTGLQRNIQYF

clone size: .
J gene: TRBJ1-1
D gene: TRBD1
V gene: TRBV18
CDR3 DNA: TGTGCCAGCTCACCCCCTGGGACAGCAGCCAGGTCTGAAGCTTTCTTT
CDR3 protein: CASSPPGTAARSEAFF

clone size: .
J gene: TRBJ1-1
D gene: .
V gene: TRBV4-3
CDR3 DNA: TGCGCCAGCAGCCAGGAAGTCTGGCAGACGAACACTGAAGCTTTCTTT
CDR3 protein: CASSQEVWQTNTEAFF

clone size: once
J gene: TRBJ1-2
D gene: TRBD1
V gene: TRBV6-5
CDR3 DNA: TGTGCCAGCAGTTACTCATTGTTCCTGGCCAGGGGGCATGATGGCTACACCTTC
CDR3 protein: CASSYSLFLARGHDGYTF

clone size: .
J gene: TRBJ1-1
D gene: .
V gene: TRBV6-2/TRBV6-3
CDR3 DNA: TGTGCCAGCAGTTACCGGACGTTGAGCACTGAAGCTTTCTTT
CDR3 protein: CASSYRTLSTEAFF

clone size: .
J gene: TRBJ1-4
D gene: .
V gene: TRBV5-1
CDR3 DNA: TGCGCCAGCAGCTTGGCGGGACACACTAATGAAAAACTGTTTTTT
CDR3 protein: CASSLAGHTNEKLFF

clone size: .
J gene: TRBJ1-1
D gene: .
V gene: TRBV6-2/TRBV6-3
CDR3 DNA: TGTGCCAGCAGTTATCCATCAGACAGGTTCTACACTGAAGCTTTCTTT
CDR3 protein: CASSYPSDRFYTEAFF

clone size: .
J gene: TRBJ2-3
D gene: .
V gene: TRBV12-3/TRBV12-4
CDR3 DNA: TGTGCCAGCAGTACCACTCCGACTCCGCCCCAGTATTTT
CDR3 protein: CASSTTPTPPQYF

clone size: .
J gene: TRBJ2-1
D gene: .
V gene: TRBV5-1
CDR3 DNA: TGCGCCAGCTGGGTCCCTGGGAGCTCCTACAATGAGCAGTTCTTC
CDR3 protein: CASWVPGSSYNEQFF

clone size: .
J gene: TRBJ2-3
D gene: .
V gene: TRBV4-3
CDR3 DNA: TGCGCCAGCAGCCCGACGCCAGGACAGATAAGCGATACGCAGTATTTT
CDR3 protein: CASSPTPGQISDTQYF

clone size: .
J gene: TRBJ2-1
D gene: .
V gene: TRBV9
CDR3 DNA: TGTGCCAGCAGCGGGACAAATGAGCAGTTCTTC
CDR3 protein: CASSGTNEQFF

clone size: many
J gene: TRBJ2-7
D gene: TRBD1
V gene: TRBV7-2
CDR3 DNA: TGTGCCAGCAGCTCACCGGGACAGGGGGATTACGAGCAGTACTTC
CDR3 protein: CASSSPGQGDYEQYF

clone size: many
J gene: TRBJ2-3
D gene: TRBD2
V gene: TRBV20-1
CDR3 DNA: TGCAGTGCTAGAGATCGGGGGGGATCAGATACGCAGTATTTT
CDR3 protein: CSARDRGGSDTQYF

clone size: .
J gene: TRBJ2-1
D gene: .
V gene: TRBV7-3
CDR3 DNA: TGTGCCAGCAGCCTCCCGGGGGGCGGGGAGCAGTTCTTC
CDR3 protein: CASSLPGGGEQFF

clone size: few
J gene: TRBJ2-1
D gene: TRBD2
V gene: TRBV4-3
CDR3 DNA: TGCGCCAGCAGCCAAGTGGCGGGGGTATCTGGTGAGCAGTTCTTC
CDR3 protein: CASSQVAGVSGEQFF

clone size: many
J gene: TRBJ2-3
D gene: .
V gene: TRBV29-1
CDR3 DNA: TGCAGCGTGGGTGGGGAGAACACAGATACGCAGTATTTT
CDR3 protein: CSVGGENTDTQYF

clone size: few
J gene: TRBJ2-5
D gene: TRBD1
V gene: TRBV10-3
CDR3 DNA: TGTGCCGTTGGGACAGGCCAAGAGACCCAGTACTTC
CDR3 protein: CAVGTGQETQYF

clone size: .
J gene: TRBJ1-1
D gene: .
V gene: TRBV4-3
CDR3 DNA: TGCGCCAGCAGCCAAGGGGGTCTCTGGGCTGAAGCTTTCTTT
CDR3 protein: CASSQGGLWAEAFF

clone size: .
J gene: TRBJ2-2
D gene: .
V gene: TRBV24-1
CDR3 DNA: TGTGCCACCAGTGACGCTCGGACTGGGGACGGGGAGCTGTTTTTT
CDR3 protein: CATSDARTGDGELFF

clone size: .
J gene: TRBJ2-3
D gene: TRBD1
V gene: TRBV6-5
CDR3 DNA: TGTGCCAGCAGTAAACAGCCGGGACAGGGGTCAGATACGCAGTATTTT
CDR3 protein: CASSKQPGQGSDTQYF

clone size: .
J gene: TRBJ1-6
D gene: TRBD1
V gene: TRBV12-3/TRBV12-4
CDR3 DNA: TGTGCCAGCAGTTTAATGGTCAGGGGGTATTCACCCCTCCACTTT
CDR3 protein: CASSLMVRGYSPLHF

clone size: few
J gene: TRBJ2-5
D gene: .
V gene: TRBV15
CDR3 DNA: TGTGCCACCCAGAGGGGCCTGGGGGAGACCCAGTACTTC
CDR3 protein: CATQRGLGETQYF

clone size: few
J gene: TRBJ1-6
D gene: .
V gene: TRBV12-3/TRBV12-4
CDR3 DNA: TGTGCCAGCAGTTTAGGGAACGGCCCTCTTTTATCCCTCCACTTT
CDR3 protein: CASSLGNGPLLSLHF

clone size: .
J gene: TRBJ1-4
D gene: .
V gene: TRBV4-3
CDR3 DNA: TGCGCCAGCAGCCGAGTAGGGAGGGATGAAAAACTGTTTTTT
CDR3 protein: CASSRVGRDEKLFF

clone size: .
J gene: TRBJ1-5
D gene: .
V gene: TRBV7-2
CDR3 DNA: TGTGCCAGCCAGGAGGGCGGGTGGCAGCCCCAGCATTTT
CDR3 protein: CASQEGGWQPQHF

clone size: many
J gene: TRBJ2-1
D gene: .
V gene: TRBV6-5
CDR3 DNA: TGTGCCAGCAGTTACTCCAGGTACAATGAGCAGTTCTTC
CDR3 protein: CASSYSRYNEQFF

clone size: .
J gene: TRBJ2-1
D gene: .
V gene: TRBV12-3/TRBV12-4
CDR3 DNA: TGTGCCAGCGGCAGGTGGGGGAGGAATGAGCAGTTCTTC
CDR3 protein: CASGRWGRNEQFF

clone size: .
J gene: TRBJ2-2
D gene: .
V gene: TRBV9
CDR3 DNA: TGTGCCAGCAGCGCCCCAGCGAACACCGGGGAGCTGTTTTTT
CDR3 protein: CASSAPANTGELFF

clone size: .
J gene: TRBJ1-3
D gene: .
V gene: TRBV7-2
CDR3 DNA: TGTGCCAGCAGCCCAGGGGTTGCTGGAAACACCATATATTTT
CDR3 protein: CASSPGVAGNTIYF

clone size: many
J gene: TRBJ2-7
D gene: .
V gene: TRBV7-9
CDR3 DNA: TGTGCCAGCAGCTCAATTTACTACGAGCAGTACTTC
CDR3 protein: CASSSIYYEQYF

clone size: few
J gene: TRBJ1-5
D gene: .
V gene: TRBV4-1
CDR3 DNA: TGCGCCAGCAGCCAAGGGAGGAATCAGCCCCAGCATTTT
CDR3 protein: CASSQGRNQPQHF

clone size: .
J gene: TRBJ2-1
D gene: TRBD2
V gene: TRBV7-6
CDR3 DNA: TGTGCCAGCAGCCCGACTAGCTACCATGAGCAGTTCTTC
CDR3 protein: CASSPTSYHEQFF

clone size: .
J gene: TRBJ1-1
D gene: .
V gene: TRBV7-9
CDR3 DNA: TGTGCCAGCAGCAGCTCTGGGGTTTGGGCTGAAGCTTTCTTT
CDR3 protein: CASSSSGVWAEAFF

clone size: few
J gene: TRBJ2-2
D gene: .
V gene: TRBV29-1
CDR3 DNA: TGCAGCGGGGGACTGCCCACCGGGGAGCTGTTTTTT
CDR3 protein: CSGGLPTGELFF

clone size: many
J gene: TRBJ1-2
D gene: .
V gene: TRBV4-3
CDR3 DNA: TGCGCCAGCAGCCAAGATCCACCAGGGTACTATGGCTACACCTTC
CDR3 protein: CASSQDPPGYYGYTF

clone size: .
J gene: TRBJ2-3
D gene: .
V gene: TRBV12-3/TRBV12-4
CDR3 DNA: TGTGCCAGCAGTTATGACAGGATCACAGATACGCAGTATTTT
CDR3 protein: CASSYDRITDTQYF

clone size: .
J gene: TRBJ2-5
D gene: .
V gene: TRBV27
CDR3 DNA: TGTGCCAGCAGTTTGGGGAACGGGTACGAGACCCAGTACTTC
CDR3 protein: CASSLGNGYETQYF

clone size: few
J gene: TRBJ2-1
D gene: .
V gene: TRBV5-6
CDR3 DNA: TGTGCCAGCAGCTCCTTTAGGCCCGGTGACTTCAGCTCCTACAATGAGCAGTTCTTC
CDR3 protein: CASSSFRPGDFSSYNEQFF

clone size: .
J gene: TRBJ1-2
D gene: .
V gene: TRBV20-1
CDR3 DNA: TGCAGTGCTAGAGCAGCGGGCTCCTATGGCTACACCTTC
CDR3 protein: CSARAAGSYGYTF

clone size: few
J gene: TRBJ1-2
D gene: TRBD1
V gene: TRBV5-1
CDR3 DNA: TGCGCCAGCAGCTTGACAGGGGGGACAAACTATGGCTACACCTTC
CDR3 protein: CASSLTGGTNYGYTF

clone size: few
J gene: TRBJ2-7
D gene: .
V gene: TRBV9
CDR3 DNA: TGTGCCAGCAGCATGGGGGGTTCCTACGAGCAGTACTTC
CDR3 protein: CASSMGGSYEQYF

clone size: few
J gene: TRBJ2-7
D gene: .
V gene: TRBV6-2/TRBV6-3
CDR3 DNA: TGTGCCAGCGCCCAGGGATTTGACGAGCAGTACTTC
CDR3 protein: CASAQGFDEQYF

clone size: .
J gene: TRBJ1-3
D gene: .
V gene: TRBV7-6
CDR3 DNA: TGTGCCAGCAGCCGGGGTTTATACGGAAACACCATATATTTT
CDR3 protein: CASSRGLYGNTIYF

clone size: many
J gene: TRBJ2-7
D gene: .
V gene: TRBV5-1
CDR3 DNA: TGCGCCAGCAGCTTGGAGGGGGGATCCTACGAGCAGTACTTC
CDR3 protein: CASSLEGGSYEQYF

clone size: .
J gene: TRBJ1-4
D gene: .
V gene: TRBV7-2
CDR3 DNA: TGTGCCAGCAGCCCAGGGGTGACTAATGAAAAACTGTTTTTT
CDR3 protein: CASSPGVTNEKLFF

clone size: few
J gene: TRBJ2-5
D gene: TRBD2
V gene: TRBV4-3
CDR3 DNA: TGCGCCAGCAGCCAGTCCAGCGGGGGAAGGGAGACCCAGTACTTC
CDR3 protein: CASSQSSGGRETQYF